This T cell receptor beta chain was identified during a study of shared T cell receptors in the human thymus (dated by TCRdb to the early 2020s). Background on the whole study: The study examined how self-reactive, shared T-cell receptor alpha chains are generated in the human thymus.

Library preparation used the immunoSEQ multiplex PCR assay. The clones in this table, taken by TCRdb from immuneACCESS, are in-frame only. Not every clone is retained; where verified, under half of the shortfall comes from an unresolved V gene, and the cause of the rest is unknown. Here the sample has approximately 490,000 clones; approximately 80% occur a single time. The top ten hold roughly 0.013% of the sample. After removal of 5 bases from V and 5 bases from J, the junction retains 4 bases not matched to a gene. The CDR1 and CDR2 encoded by the germline V gene (reference sequence) are MNHNY and SVGAGI. The CDR3, cysteine through phenylalanine, is 15 amino acids long. Only CDR3 DNA is held: 45 bases, read in frame from base 1. In regard to this clone: It has no known antigen specificity. One base away there is no much larger clone; base qualities are not given.

This sample was also put to use in a study of human thymus T cells. Drawing on the second study: In Finland, the donors were immunologically healthy infants who were having open corrective cardiac surgery for congenital heart defects. Thymus tissue was obtained as surgical resects removed during corrective cardiac surgery. Biased V and J gene segment usage appeared to be present in both thymic and peripheral blood repertoires. The related research reported highly overlapping thymic TCR repertoires among unrelated individuals. The study described the TCR alpha and beta repertoires in roughly 8 infant thymus samples and four matching peripheral blood samples. The infant donors were about 6 to 244 days old, and the cohort included roughly six males and two females. Thymocytes were mechanically released from the tissue and were stored as pellets of about 9-33 million cells at -70 degrees C. A QIAsymphony instrument was used to extract genomic DNA from frozen cell pellets. The immunoSEQ multiplex PCR assay was used to amplify the TCRB and TCRAD loci from a standardized amount of quality-controlled genomic DNA. The amplicons covered the V(D)J region and were long enough to include the CDR3 and to identify the V and J genes. The amplicons were sequenced on an Illumina platform via the commercial immunoSEQ service. Primer bias and sequencing errors were corrected as previously described, and TCRAD and TCRB definitions were based on the IMGT database. immunoSEQ Analyzer 3.0 and VDJTools were used for repertoire analysis, which covered basic statistics, V/J segment usage, diversity estimates, rarefaction and pairwise overlap. Diversity was estimated with Chao1, ChaoE, Efron-Thisted, Shannon and inverse Simpson indices, and also on datasets down-sampled to the smallest sample. Repertoire overlap was assessed by strict matching of CDR3 nucleotide sequence, V gene and J gene, and clustering was done by Jaccard-based multidimensional scaling. On average, thymus samples yielded around 850,000 unique TCRB clonotypes, whereas blood samples yielded roughly 80,000.

The clonotype originates from a boy under two years old with a congenital heart defect. Donor details come from another sample of the same person, matched by shared clones. Recombination joined TRBV6-6 with TRBJ2-3; 13 bases in the middle match TRBD2. Sequences were obtained from thymocytes. The nucleotides are TGTGCCAGCAGTCCAAGACTAGCGGGAGGAGATACGCAGTATTTT. It translates to CASSPRLAGGDTQYF.